The 6 T cell receptor beta chains listed next were all sequenced from one sample in a study of blood T cell repertoires in COVID-19. This table comes from immunoSEQ multiplex PCR, and its TCRdb copy is limited to in-frame clones, with some not included. The data hold approximately 300,000 clones, with 92% observed a single time. What was sequenced was PBMCs or T cells enriched from blood (not recorded which). The receptors derive from a woman in her thirties who had recovered from COVID-19.

The rearrangement links TRBV6-2 or TRBV6-3 to TRBJ2-7, with D perhaps TRBD2 (6 bases). The CDR3 sequence is 13 residues long. Trimming left V 4 bases short and J 4 bases short, with 11 bases between. Germline V gene lookup returns CDR1 MNHEY and CDR2 SVGEGT. CDR3 sequence: CASSFGSKYEQYF. The CDR3 DNA sequence: TGTGCCAGCAGTTTCGGGAGCAAGTACGAGCAGTACTTC.

CDR3 amino acids: CASSAAWINEQFF. CDR3 nucleotide sequence: TGTGCCAGCAGCGCGGCCTGGATAAATGAGCAGTTCTTC. The J gene is TRBJ2-1, the V gene TRBV7-6; D uncertain. V was cut by 5 bases and J by 7 bases, with 12 bases left in between. The germline V gene has CDR1 SGHVS and CDR2 FNYEAQ. The CDR3 is made up of 13 amino acids.

The gene calls are TRBV6-5 and TRBJ2-7; perhaps TRBD2 as D (5 bases). V was pared by 6 bases and J by 3 bases, with 12 bases between. The CDR3 covers 13 residues. CDR1 is MNHEY, CDR2 SVGAGI, per germline. The CDR3 DNA reads TGTGCCAGCAGCACAACCCGGGACTACGAGCAGTACTTC. Its protein is CASSTTRDYEQYF.

With regard to this clone: Other nucleotide sequences from this sample produce the same CDR3. The chain is built from TRBV27 and TRBJ1-5, with D possibly TRBD1 on 5 matching bases. CDR1 MNHEY and CDR2 SMNVEV come from the germline V gene (reference sequence). The V end was cut by 6 bases, the J end by 0 bases, with 12 bases between. The CDR3 runs 15 residues. In DNA form, the CDR3 reads TGTGCCAGCAGAAGAACGGGGGATAGCAATCAGCCCCAGCATTTT. This gives the protein CASRRTGDSNQPQHF.

The chain joins TRBV5-1 to TRBJ2-1, with 14 bases identical to TRBD2. In germline, CDR1 is SGHRS, CDR2 YFSETQ. The CDR3 has 16 residues. The junction had 8 bases not matched to a gene; V was cut back by 0 bases and J by 12 bases. The CDR3 is CASSLAGLAGAEGQFF. CDR3 bases: TGCGCCAGCAGCTTGGCGGGACTAGCGGGGGCCGAAGGGCAGTTCTTC. The whole variable domain, remainder taken from reference TRBV5-1 and TRBJ2-1, is KAGVTQTPRYLIKTRGQQVTLSCSPISGHRSVSWYQQTPGQGLQFLFEYFSETQRNKGNFPGRFSGRQFSNSRSEMNVSTLELGDSALYLCASSLAGLAGAEGQFFGPGTRLTVL.

V is TRBV2 and J is TRBJ1-1, with a weak D call TRBD1 (6 bases). V lost 6 bases and J lost 5, with 13 bases in between. Germline CDR1 reads SNHLY; CDR2 reads FYNNEI. The CDR3 is 13 amino acids. CDR3 amino acids: CASRFGQKTEAFF. The CDR3 DNA follows: TGTGCCAGCAGGTTCGGACAGAAGACTGAAGCTTTCTTT.